This TCR beta chain was profiled in a study of T-cell memory formation after mild COVID-19. Background on the study: TCR clusters were mostly confined to one donor each. General observations from the study: Some SARS-CoV-2-responding clones were already detected in memory before infection. Mainly CM and EM harbored the contracting CD4+ clones; mainly EMRA harbored the CD8+ ones. Day 37-peaking second-wave clones had unconfirmed SARS-CoV-2 specificity.

This clonotype was picked up many times. Its antigen is not known. One entry per CDR3 protein, called by TCRdb with MiXCR from the 5' RACE reads. The sample carries 250,000 to 350,000 distinct CDR3 sequences, about a sixth recorded once. The V gene lost 4 bases and the J gene lost 3 bases, with 10 bases spanning the gap. From germline, CDR1 is KGHDR and CDR2 SFDVKD. The length of the CDR3 is 14 residues. The sequencing sample was made of PBMCs or a T cell subset sorted from them (not recorded which). The rearrangement joins TRBV24-1 to TRBJ2-3; TRBD1 might be the D (5 bases). The TCR sequence derives from a man between 18 and 35 years old who had mild COVID-19 (a few samples of this study predate the infection). Cell type and time point are not known. This CDR3 is CATSETAGTDTQYF. Here the CDR3 DNA reads TGTGCCACCAGTGAGACAGCAGGTACAGATACGCAGTATTTT.